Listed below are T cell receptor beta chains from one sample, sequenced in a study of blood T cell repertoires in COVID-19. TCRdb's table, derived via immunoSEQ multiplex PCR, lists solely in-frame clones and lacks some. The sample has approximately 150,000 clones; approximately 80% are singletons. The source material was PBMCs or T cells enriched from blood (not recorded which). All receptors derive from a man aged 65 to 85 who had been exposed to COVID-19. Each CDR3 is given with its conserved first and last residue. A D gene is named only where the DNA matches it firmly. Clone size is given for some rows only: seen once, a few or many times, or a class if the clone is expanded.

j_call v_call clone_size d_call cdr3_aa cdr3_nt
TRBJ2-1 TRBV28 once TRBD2 CASSLAAGWVNEQFF TGTGCCAGCAGTTTAGCAGCGGGGTGGGTCAATGAGCAGTTCTTC
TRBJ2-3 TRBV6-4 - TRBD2 CASSLAGGSTDTQYF TGTGCCAGCAGCCTAGCGGGGGGTAGCACAGATACGCAGTATTTT
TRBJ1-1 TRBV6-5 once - CASSYVEGTEAFF TGTGCCAGCAGTTACGTTGAGGGTACTGAAGCTTTCTTT
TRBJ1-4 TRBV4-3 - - CASSPGRGGNEKLFF TGCGCCAGCAGCCCAGGGAGGGGCGGTAATGAAAAACTGTTTTTT
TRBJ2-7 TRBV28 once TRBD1 CASRDRGKPYEQYF TGTGCCAGCAGAGACAGGGGGAAACCCTACGAGCAGTACTTC
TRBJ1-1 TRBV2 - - CASKGTENTEAFF TGTGCCAGCAAAGGGACTGAGAACACTGAAGCTTTCTTT
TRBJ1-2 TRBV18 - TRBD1 CASSPMTGDYGYTF TGTGCCAGCTCACCGATGACAGGGGACTATGGCTACACCTTC
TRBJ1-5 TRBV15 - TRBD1 CATSRDRVPRSNQPQHF TGTGCCACCAGCAGGGACAGGGTCCCTAGGAGCAATCAGCCCCAGCATTTT
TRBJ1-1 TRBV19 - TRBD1 CASSKGQGRRETEAFF TGTGCCAGTAGTAAGGGACAGGGTCGGCGGGAGACTGAAGCTTTCTTT
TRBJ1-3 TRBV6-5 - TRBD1 CASSYNSGGSGNTIYF TGTGCCAGCAGTTACAACTCAGGGGGCTCTGGAAACACCATATATTTT
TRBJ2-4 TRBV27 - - CASSLAGGGGNIQYF TGTGCCAGCTCTTTAGCTGGGGGAGGGGGAAACATTCAGTACTTC
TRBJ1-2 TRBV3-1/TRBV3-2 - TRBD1 CASSQLEGADGYTF TGTGCCAGCAGCCAGTTGGAGGGGGCTGATGGCTACACCTTC
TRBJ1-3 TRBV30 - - CAWNRGHSGNTIYF TGTGCCTGGAATAGGGGACACTCTGGAAACACCATATATTTT
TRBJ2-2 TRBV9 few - CASSAGVNTGELFF TGTGCCAGCAGCGCCGGGGTTAACACCGGGGAGCTGTTTTTT
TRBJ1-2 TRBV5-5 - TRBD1 CASSLAGQGNYGYTF TGTGCCAGCAGCTTGGCGGGACAGGGTAACTATGGCTACACCTTC
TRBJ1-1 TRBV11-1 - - CASSPQNTEAFF TGTGCCAGCAGCCCCCAGAACACTGAAGCTTTCTTT
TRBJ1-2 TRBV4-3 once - CASSQDMATVYGYTF TGCGCCAGCAGCCAAGATATGGCGACAGTTTATGGCTACACCTTC
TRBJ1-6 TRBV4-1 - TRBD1 CASSQGDSPGSYNSPLHF TGCGCCAGCAGCCAAGGGGACAGCCCAGGCTCCTATAATTCACCCCTCCACTTT
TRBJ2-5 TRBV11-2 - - CASRLAGIEETQYF TGTGCCAGCAGGTTAGCCGGGATAGAAGAGACCCAGTACTTC
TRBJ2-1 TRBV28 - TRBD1 CASIDRVVRNEQFF TGTGCCAGCATCGACAGGGTCGTCCGGAATGAGCAGTTCTTC
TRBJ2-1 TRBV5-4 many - CASSPSSYNEQFF TGTGCCAGCAGCCCGAGCTCCTACAATGAGCAGTTCTTC
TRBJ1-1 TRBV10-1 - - CASSETGQRNTEAFF TGCGCCAGCAGTGAGACGGGACAAAGGAACACTGAAGCTTTCTTT
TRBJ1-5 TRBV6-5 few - CASSPVPGGQPQHF TGTGCCAGCAGTCCGGTCCCGGGAGGTCAGCCCCAGCATTTT
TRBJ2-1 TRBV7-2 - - CASSLERLNNEQFF TGTGCCAGCAGTCTAGAGCGTCTGAACAATGAGCAGTTCTTC
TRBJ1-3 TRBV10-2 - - CASSEGAVSGNTIYF TGCGCCAGCAGTGAAGGGGCGGTATCCGGAAACACCATATATTTT
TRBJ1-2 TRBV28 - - CASSSLDSSGYTF TGTGCCAGCAGTTCCCTGGACAGTTCTGGCTACACCTTC
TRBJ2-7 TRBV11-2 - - CASSSIGAGYGHTYEQYF TGTGCCAGCAGCTCAATCGGTGCGGGCTACGGTCACACCTACGAGCAGTACTTC
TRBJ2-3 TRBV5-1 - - CASLRDSSTDTQYF TGCGCCAGCCTGAGGGACTCTAGCACAGATACGCAGTATTTT
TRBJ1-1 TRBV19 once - CASSWPHRAEAFF TGTGCCAGTAGTTGGCCGCACAGGGCTGAAGCTTTCTTT
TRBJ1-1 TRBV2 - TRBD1 CASRTGQGDTEAFF TGTGCCAGCAGGACAGGACAGGGGGACACTGAAGCTTTCTTT
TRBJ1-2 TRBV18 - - CASSGDTPVRGYTF TGTGCCAGCTCAGGGGACACCCCCGTCAGAGGCTACACCTTC
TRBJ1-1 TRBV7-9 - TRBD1 CASSPVRGRFGTEAFF TGTGCCAGCAGCCCAGTCAGGGGGCGGTTCGGGACTGAAGCTTTCTTT
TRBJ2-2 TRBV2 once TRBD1 CASSPGTGNTGELFF TGTGCCAGCAGCCCCGGGACAGGGAACACCGGGGAGCTGTTTTTT
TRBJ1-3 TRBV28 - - CASSFEGLSSGNTIYF TGTGCCAGCAGTTTCGAGGGACTTTCCTCTGGAAACACCATATATTTT
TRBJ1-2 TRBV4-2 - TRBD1 CASSQGQGAFYGYTF TGTGCCAGCAGCCAAGGACAGGGAGCGTTCTATGGCTACACCTTC
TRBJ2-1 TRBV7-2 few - CASSLGQFNEQFF TGTGCCAGCAGCTTAGGCCAGTTCAATGAGCAGTTCTTC
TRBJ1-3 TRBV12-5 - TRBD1 CASGPRLTGAKGNTIYF TGTGCTAGTGGTCCCCGTCTGACAGGGGCCAAGGGAAACACCATATATTTT
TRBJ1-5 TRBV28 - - CASSPGLPSNQPQHF TGTGCCAGCAGTCCCGGACTGCCTAGCAATCAGCCCCAGCATTTT
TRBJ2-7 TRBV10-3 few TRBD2 CAISGGTSAREQYF TGTGCCATCAGTGGGGGGACTAGCGCGAGGGAGCAGTACTTC
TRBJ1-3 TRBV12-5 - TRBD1 CASGLVSTGIGNTIYF TGTGCTAGTGGTTTGGTATCGACAGGGATCGGAAACACCATATATTTT
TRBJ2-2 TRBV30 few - CACPRPSGMFTGELFF TGTGCCTGTCCCCGGCCCTCCGGGATGTTCACCGGGGAGCTGTTTTTT
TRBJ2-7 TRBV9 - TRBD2 CASSVGGNEQYF TGTGCCAGCAGCGTGGGAGGGAACGAGCAGTACTTC